Shown below are 23 T cell receptor beta chains from a single sample sequenced in a study of post-analysis software for immune sequencing data. Their antigens are not known. Unique molecular identifiers had been added to the TCR beta cDNA libraries. TCRdb itself ran the PCR reads through MiXCR, one entry per CDR3 protein. The table includes about half a million distinct CDR3 sequences, around 36% detected once. Study-level points and caveats: Higher frequency in patients than in controls was seen for roughly five TRBV segments, with TRBV5-6, TRBV5-1 and TRBV20-1 among them.

Sequenced input: blood. The receptors derive from a girl aged 2-17 years with multiple sclerosis.

The CDR3 loop reads CSAREIGVREQFF. The CDR3 DNA reads as TGCAGTGCTAGAGAAATCGGGGTTAGGGAGCAGTTCTTC. The chain carries TRBV20-1 and TRBJ2-1, with D maybe TRBD2 (5 bases). Germline-derived CDR1 and CDR2 are DFQATT and SNEGSKA (reference sequence). The CDR3 runs 13 residues. The V and J ends lost 0 bases and 10 bases respectively, with 13 bases between them.

About this clonotype itself: A read error may account for a junction end that differs from germline. This chain links TRBV2 with TRBJ1-5; no reliable D call. The germline V gene encodes CDR1 SNHLY and CDR2 FYNNEI. The CDR3 is 14 amino acids. The CDR3 protein is CASSLWVGNRPQHF. The CDR3 region has the DNA TGTGCCAGCAGCTTATGGGTTGGCAATCGGCCCCAGCATTTT.

The chain couples TRBV10-3 to TRBJ2-5; TRBD1 agrees at 7 bases. The CDR3 totals 13 residues. Germline V gene sequence: CDR1 ENHRY, CDR2 SYGVKD. Germline trimming cut 7 bases from V and 2 bases from J; bases unmatched to any gene: 4. For the CDR3, the DNA is TGTGCCATCAACGACAGGGATCAAGAGACCCAGTACTTC. It codes for CAINDRDQETQYF.

The chain links TRBV29-1 to TRBJ1-1; D is possibly TRBD1 (5 bases). Germline loops: CDR1 SQVTM, CDR2 ANQGSEA. The ends were cut back, 7 bases at V and 2 bases at J, with 11 bases in the middle. This CDR3 region has 12 residues. The CDR3: CSAVGVNTEAFF. CDR3 nucleotides: TGCAGCGCCGTGGGGGTTAACACTGAAGCTTTCTTT.

This rearrangement joins TRBV6-2 or TRBV6-3 to TRBJ1-1; no clear D. CDR1 and CDR2 from the germline V gene are MNHEY and SVGEGT. Trimming left V 7 bases short and J 10 bases short, with 22 bases between. This CDR3 contains 14 residues. CDR3 bases: TGTGCCAGCACCCCGGGGTGGGCAACTGGGATAGCTTTCTTT. It specifies CASTPGWATGIAFF.

The rearrangement joins TRBV29-1 to TRBJ1-1; 12 positions match TRBD1. With V trimmed by 7 bases and J by 6 bases, 3 bases remained unmatched. The CDR3 has 12 residues. Germline V gives CDR1 SQVTM, CDR2 ANQGSEA. The CDR3 DNA sequence: TGCAGCGGGGGACAGGGGGCCGCTGAAGCTTTCTTT. As protein: CSGGQGAAEAFF.

This chain links TRBV5-6 with TRBJ1-6; D gene unclear. The CDR3 consists of 14 residues. V was pared by 0 bases and J by 5 bases, with 6 bases between. The V gene's germline CDR1 is SGHDT and CDR2 YYEEEE. The CDR3 spells CASSLGTHNSPLHF. The DNA of the CDR3 is TGTGCCAGCAGCTTGGGGACCCATAATTCACCCCTCCACTTT. Full variable domain (remainder filled in from reference TRBV5-6 and TRBJ1-6): DAGVTQSPTHLIKTRGQQVTLRCSPKSGHDTVSWYQQALGQGPQFIFQYYEEEERQRGNFPDRFSGHQFPNYSSELNVNALLLGDSALYLCASSLGTHNSPLHFGNGTRLTVT.

This clonotype was observed a handful of times. The chain carries TRBV13 and TRBJ2-1, with D possibly being TRBD1 or TRBD2 (5 bases each). CDR1 is PRHDT and CDR2 is FYEKMQ in the germline V gene (reference sequence). This CDR3 spans 16 amino acids. The ends were cut back, 0 bases at V and 3 bases at J, with 12 bases in the middle. The CDR3 bases are TGTGCCAGCAGCTTAGGGCAGGGAGCCCGCTACAATGAGCAGTTCTTC. This encodes CASSLGQGARYNEQFF.

This clonotype has more than one count but fewer than ten. The chain links TRBV4-2 to TRBJ1-2; D not certain. This CDR3 has 16 residues. Germline V gives CDR1 LGHNA, CDR2 YNFKEQ. Trimming removed 0 bases from V and 4 bases from J, with 15 bases in between. DNA of the CDR3: TGTGCCAGCAGCCAAGACGGCTTACCTCCTTTCTATGGCTACACCTTC. It translates to CASSQDGLPPFYGYTF.

The rearrangement links TRBV7-2 to TRBJ1-5; D gene unclear. The CDR3 contains 13 residues. Germline V gene lookup returns CDR1 SGHTA and CDR2 FQGNSA. Trimming left V 0 bases short and J 11 bases short, with 11 bases between. Here the CDR3 DNA reads TGTGCCAGCAGCTTAGCGCGGGATACGACCCAGCATTTT. This encodes CASSLARDTTQHF.

This clonotype was counted a few times. The V call is TRBV24-1, the J call TRBJ1-2; D is ambiguous. V shed 2 bases and J shed 8 bases, with 5 bases lying between them. The CDR3 loop spans 11 amino acids. Per germline, CDR1 KGHDR and CDR2 SFDVKD. Here the CDR3 reads CATSDSLGYTF. The CDR3, as DNA: TGTGCCACCAGTGATTCTCTAGGCTACACCTTC.

In this sample, this clonotype turned up a few times. The V and J genes are TRBV20-1 and TRBJ1-2; D gene ambiguous. The V end was cut by 6 bases, the J end by 2 bases, with 13 bases between. Germline V lookup: CDR1 DFQATT, CDR2 SNEGSKA (reference sequence). The CDR3 totals 13 residues. Here the CDR3 reads CSAPTQINYGYTF. CDR3 nucleotide sequence: TGCAGTGCCCCTACACAGATCAACTATGGCTACACCTTC.

Turning to this clonotype: One junction end does not reproduce the germline sequence, and a read error may be involved. V usage is TRBV11-3 and J usage is TRBJ2-1; tentative D call: TRBD2 (5 bases). This CDR3 has 13 amino acids. In germline, CDR1 is SGHNT, CDR2 YENEEA. The CDR3 nucleotides read TGTGCCAGCGGCTCACCCCCCGGGAATGAGCAGTTCTTT. Protein product: CASGSPPGNEQFF.

This clonotype appeared a few times. The V call is TRBV4-1, the J call TRBJ2-3; TRBD2 agrees at 11 bases. This CDR3 is 15 amino acids long. Unmatched junction bases numbered 4, after V lost 6 bases and J lost 2 bases. Germline CDR1 is MGHRA and CDR2 is YSYEKL. DNA for the CDR3: TGCGCCAGCAGAGAGACTAGCGGGACCACAGATACGCAGTATTTT. Its translation: CASRETSGTTDTQYF.

In this sample, this clonotype turned up once. Just one base apart from a much larger clone, this may be a read error. The chain employs TRBV10-3 and TRBJ2-3; unclear D gene. There are 15 residues in the CDR3. V was pared by 4 bases and J by 2 bases, with 13 bases between. Germline assignment: CDR1 ENHRY and CDR2 SYGVKD. The CDR3 spells CAISGGPSLTDTQYF. DNA for the CDR3: TGTGCCATCAGTGGAGGACCAAGCCTCACAGATACGCAGTATTTT.

This clonotype turned up a few times. The chain has TRBV10-3 and TRBJ2-5; tentatively, D is TRBD2 (5 bases). The germline CDR1 and CDR2 sequences are ENHRY and SYGVKD. This CDR3 has 13 amino acids. V was trimmed by 2 bases and J by 8 bases, leaving 12 bases between them. CDR3 protein: CAISEEGGTTQYF. CDR3 bases: TGTGCCATCAGTGAGGAGGGCGGAACAACCCAGTACTTC.

The chain joins TRBV29-1 to TRBJ2-7; TRBD1 or TRBD2 may be the D gene (5 bases each). The V gene lost 2 bases and the J gene lost 0 bases, with 14 bases spanning the gap. Germline V gene lookup returns CDR1 SQVTM and CDR2 ANQGSEA. This CDR3 region has 15 residues. In nucleotides, the CDR3 is TGCAGCGTTGAATCCACCTCAGGGACCTCCTACGAGCAGTACTTC. Translation: CSVESTSGTSYEQYF.

This chain connects TRBV12-3 or TRBV12-4 to TRBJ2-3; 7 bases agree with TRBD2. V shed 1 base and J 3 bases; nucleotides not matched to a gene: 4. This CDR3 region has 15 residues. CDR3 residues: CASSLGSGITDTQYF. The CDR3 nucleotides are TGTGCCAGCAGTTTAGGGAGCGGGATAACAGATACGCAGTATTTT.

This sequence joins TRBV25-1 and TRBJ2-1; 8 bases line up with TRBD2. V was clipped by 8 bases and J by 2 bases; unmatched bases: 2. The CDR3 is 13 amino acids. Germline-derived CDR1 and CDR2 are MGHDK and SYGVNS. CDR3 region: CASRGGAYNEQFF. CDR3 coding DNA: TGTGCCAGCCGGGGGGGCGCCTACAATGAGCAGTTCTTC.

This clonotype was seen repeatedly, ten times or more. The gene calls are TRBV4-1 and TRBJ2-7, with D possibly matching TRBD1 (6 bases). V was cut by 5 bases and J by 6 bases, with 11 bases left in between. Germline V gives CDR1 MGHRA, CDR2 YSYEKL. This CDR3 region has 12 residues. CDR3 DNA sequence: TGCGCCAGCAGCGGGGGCGGCCGCGAGCAGTACTTC. Encoded protein: CASSGGGREQYF.

The table lists this clonotype with a few counts. The chain couples TRBV7-9 to TRBJ1-2; 8 bases fit TRBD1. This CDR3 has 14 amino acids. V lost 5 bases and J lost 8; bases outside the gene matches: 10. Germline V gene lookup returns CDR1 SEHNR and CDR2 FQNEAQ (reference sequence). CDR3 DNA: TGTGCCAGCAGCATCCGGACAGGGCAGGGCGGCTACACCTTC. It codes for CASSIRTGQGGYTF.

The V and J genes are TRBV20-1 and TRBJ1-2; a weak D match, TRBD1 (6 bases). Trimming left V 6 bases short and J 4 bases short, with 27 bases between. From germline, CDR1 is DFQATT and CDR2 SNEGSKA (reference sequence). The CDR3 is 17 amino acids. The CDR3 region is CSAITGGQGRSGYGYTF. The CDR3 nucleotides read TGCAGTGCCATAACGGGGGGGCAGGGAAGGTCTGGCTATGGCTACACCTTC.

This clonotype has ten or more counts. The rearrangement joins TRBV7-6 to TRBJ2-5; TRBD2 matches at 14 bases. This CDR3 contains 16 residues. Germline V gives CDR1 SGHVS, CDR2 FNYEAQ. Germline trimming cut 5 bases from V and 2 bases from J; bases unmatched to any gene: 4. The CDR3, as DNA: TGTGCCAGCAGCCTGGGACTAGCGGGGGTTCAAGAGACCCAGTACTTC. It translates to CASSLGLAGVQETQYF. The full variable domain, in which reference TRBV7-6 and TRBJ2-5 provide the parts outside the CDR3, is GAGVSQSPRYKVTKRGQDVALRCDPISGHVSLYWYRQALGQGPEFLTYFNYEAQQDKSGLPNDRFSAERPEGSISTLTIQRTEQRDSAMYRCASSLGLAGVQETQYFGPGTRLLVL.